The 27 T cell receptor beta chains in this list originate from one sample, sequenced in a study of T cells in Graves' hyperthyroidism and ophthalmopathy. Researchers amplified the TCR beta CDR3 regions from RNA transcripts. A first-round RT-PCR of the TCR CDR3 used the HTBI primer set. A single record per CDR3 protein comes from TCRdb applying MiXCR to the multiplex PCR reads. The table includes hundreds of thousands of distinct CDR3 sequences, 15% to 18% detected once. The source material was blood. These receptors all stem from a woman aged 18-29 years with Graves' hyperthyroidism.

The table lists this clonotype with many counts. The chain combines TRBV7-9 with TRBJ1-2; unclear D gene. V lost 1 base and J lost 2, with 11 bases in between. Germline V gene sequence: CDR1 SEHNR, CDR2 FQNEAQ (reference sequence). The CDR3 consists of 15 residues. The DNA of the CDR3 is TGTGCCAGCAGCTTAGAAATAGGCCGGAACTATGGCTACACCTTC. It translates to CASSLEIGRNYGYTF.

The chain is built from TRBV12-3 or TRBV12-4 and TRBJ2-1; 8 nucleotides match TRBD2. The CDR3 sequence is 16 residues long. V was clipped by 5 bases and J by 4 bases; unmatched bases: 10. This CDR3 reads CASSLYSGGEYNEQFF. The CDR3 DNA is TGTGCCAGCAGTCTTTACAGCGGGGGCGAGTACAATGAGCAGTTCTTC.

This clonotype was recorded at least ten times. V and J are TRBV7-8 and TRBJ2-5; 11 nucleotides match TRBD2. CDR1 SGHVS and CDR2 FQNEAQ come from the germline V gene. Trimming at V came to 6 bases and at J to 5 bases, leaving 8 bases not matched to a gene. CDR3 size: 15 residues. The CDR3 coding sequence is TGTGCCAGCAGTCCCACTAGCGGGGGCCGGGAGACCCAGTACTTC. As protein: CASSPTSGGRETQYF.

This clonotype was detected many times. J is TRBJ2-1 and V is TRBV5-1; D is uncertain. The CDR3 sequence is 15 residues long. Germline V CDR1 and CDR2: SGHRS, YFSETQ. The V and J ends lost 5 bases and 2 bases respectively, with 14 bases between them. CDR3 sequence reads: CASSVRTSPYNEQFF. Here the CDR3 DNA reads TGCGCCAGCAGTGTCAGAACTTCGCCCTACAATGAGCAGTTCTTC.

In its sample, this clonotype was seen once. This may be a read error: a much more frequent sequence differs by one nucleotide. The chain joins TRBV20-1 to TRBJ1-3; no firm D call. CDR3 size: 14 residues. Germline CDR1 reads DFQATT; CDR2 reads SNEGSKA (reference sequence). The CDR3 is CSASLGVSGNAIYF. CDR3 DNA: TGCAGTGCTAGTTTAGGCGTTTCTGGAAACGCCATATATTTT.

This clonotype occurred many times. The rearrangement uses TRBV6-1 and TRBJ2-3; 14 bases align to TRBD2. With 4 bases clipped from V and 0 bases from J, the junction kept 6 bases outside the gene matches. Germline V CDR1 and CDR2: MNHNS, SASEGT. The CDR3 consists of 18 residues. The CDR3, as DNA: TGTGCCAGCAGTGGGGGACTAGCGGGGGCTGCTAGCACAGATACGCAGTATTTT. It codes for CASSGGLAGAASTDTQYF.

This clonotype was counted many times. The J gene is TRBJ2-1, the V gene TRBV29-1; D is perhaps TRBD2 (6 bases). The CDR3 contains 14 residues. V was clipped by 8 bases and J by 2 bases, with 16 bases between them. Germline CDR1 SQVTM, CDR2 ANQGSEA. CDR3 DNA sequence: TGCAGCTCCGGGGAGGCGTCAACCTACAATGAGCAGTTCTTC. The encoded protein is CSSGEASTYNEQFF.

The chain has TRBV12-3 or TRBV12-4 and TRBJ2-6; D is unresolved. V gave up 3 bases and J gave up 4 bases, with 10 bases separating them. This CDR3 is 15 amino acids long. The CDR3 loop reads CASSLEGYGANVLTF. CDR3 bases: TGTGCCAGCAGTTTGGAAGGGTACGGGGCCAACGTCCTGACTTTC.

This clonotype was recorded many times. The chain combines TRBV5-1 with TRBJ2-1, with a tentative D call TRBD1 (6 bases). CDR1 and CDR2 (germline): SGHRS, YFSETQ. The CDR3 runs 16 residues. V lost 4 bases and J 0 bases, leaving 14 bases between the germline ends. The chain's CDR3 is CASSIQGTASYNEQFF. The CDR3 nucleotides read TGCGCCAGCAGCATCCAGGGGACGGCCTCCTACAATGAGCAGTTCTTC.

In its sample, this clonotype was seen many times. The chain employs TRBV10-3 and TRBJ2-5; D is unresolved. V shed 3 bases and J shed 5 bases, with 13 bases lying between them. CDR3 length equals 14 residues. CDR1 and CDR2 (germline): ENHRY, SYGVKD. In nucleotides, the CDR3 is TGTGCCATCAGTGACCAGTCAGGACGGGAGACCCAGTACTTC. Protein product: CAISDQSGRETQYF.

J is TRBJ2-1 and V is TRBV5-1; TRBD2 might be the D (7 bases). This CDR3 has 16 residues. V dropped 4 bases and J dropped 1 base, with 15 bases sitting between them. Germline V gene lookup returns CDR1 SGHRS and CDR2 YFSETQ. CDR3 nucleotide sequence: TGCGCCAGCAGCCTAGGGGGGCGGGGGTCCTACAATGAGCAGTTCTTC. Protein product: CASSLGGRGSYNEQFF.

This clonotype was counted ten times or more. V and J are TRBV28 and TRBJ2-7; tentatively, D is TRBD1 (7 bases). This CDR3 spans 16 amino acids. The V end lost 6 bases, the J end lost 3 bases, and 21 bases lay between the germline ends. CDR1 and CDR2 (germline): MDHEN, SYDVKM. The CDR3 DNA is TGTGCCAGCAGCCGTGGAGGGGGCTTTAATGGCTACGAGCAGTACTTC. Its protein is CASSRGGGFNGYEQYF. Complete variable domain (other parts from reference TRBV28 and TRBJ2-7): DVKVTQSSRYLVKRTGEKVFLECVQDMDHENMFWYRQDPGLGLRLIYFSYDVKMKEKGDIPEGYSVSREKKERFSLILESASTNQTSMYLCASSRGGGFNGYEQYFGPGTRLTVT.

This clonotype was recorded many times. The chain recombines TRBV9 with TRBJ2-7; TRBD2 matches 10 bases. CDR1 and CDR2 from the germline V gene are SGDLS and YYNGEE. Unmatched junction bases numbered 9, after V lost 1 base and J lost 2 bases. This CDR3 region has 17 residues. The CDR3 loop is CASSVSPHSGRAYEQYF. DNA of the CDR3: TGTGCCAGCAGCGTATCCCCCCACAGCGGGAGGGCCTACGAGCAGTACTTC.

This clonotype has ten or more counts. V is TRBV9 and J is TRBJ2-3; 12 bases line up with TRBD2. Germline CDR1 is SGDLS and CDR2 is YYNGEE. This CDR3 is built from 16 residues. Trimming removed 4 bases from V and 3 bases from J; junction bases left unmatched: 6. CDR3 in DNA: TGTGCCAGCAGCCGTCCTAGCGGGAGGGGAACAGATACGCAGTATTTT. Translation: CASSRPSGRGTDTQYF.

This clonotype was seen repeatedly, ten times or more. This chain uses TRBV3-1 with TRBJ2-6; D is uncertain. Germline V gene lookup returns CDR1 LGHDT and CDR2 YNNKEL (reference sequence). This CDR3 has 14 amino acids. V lost 3 bases and J lost 1, with 4 bases in between. The CDR3, as DNA: TGTGCCAGCAGCCAGGGTTCTGGGGCCAACGTCCTGACTTTC. Encoded protein: CASSQGSGANVLTF.

Concerning this clonotype itself: With a much larger clone just one base away, this may be a read error. V and J are TRBV15 and TRBJ1-2, with TRBD1 identical over 7 bases. Germline CDR1 reads LNHNV; CDR2 reads YYDKDF (reference sequence). This CDR3 has 15 residues. CDR3 DNA sequence: TGTGCCGCCAGCAGGGGGGGGACATCCGATTCGGGCTACACCTTC. Its protein product is CAASRGGTSDSGYTF.

This clonotype was counted between two and nine times. The chain employs TRBV9 and TRBJ1-4, with D maybe TRBD1 (6 bases). The germline V and J ends were trimmed by 3 bases and 12 bases, with 18 bases remaining between them. CDR1 is SGDLS and CDR2 is YYNGEE in the germline V gene. The CDR3 consists of 14 residues. For the CDR3, the DNA is TGTGCCAGCAGCGGTCCGGACAGCCAGTATGAACTGTTTTTT. Protein: CASSGPDSQYELFF.

As concerns this clonotype: This clone may be a read error of a much larger clone one base away. This rearrangement joins TRBV12-3 or TRBV12-4 to TRBJ2-7; 8 positions match TRBD2. V dropped 11 bases and J dropped 7; count of bases not matched to a gene: 16. The CDR3 is 14 amino acids. The CDR3 protein is CAAGGQRGSDEQYF. The CDR3 DNA is TGTGCCGCCGGAGGACAGCGGGGGAGCGATGAGCAGTACTTC.

This clonotype has at least ten counts. The CDR3, as DNA: TGTGCCAGCAGTTTGGAGACTAGCGGTGTCTCCTACAATGAGCAGTTCTTC. This sequence encodes CASSLETSGVSYNEQFF. The chain combines TRBV27 with TRBJ2-1; TRBD2 matches at 9 bases. CDR3 length: 17 amino acids. Trimming removed 3 bases from V and 0 bases from J; junction bases left unmatched: 6. From germline, CDR1 is MNHEY and CDR2 SMNVEV (reference sequence).

This clonotype came up many times. The CDR3 DNA follows: TGCAGTGCTGCGTTTCGGAGTGATCGTACGCAGTATTTT. It is translated as CSAAFRSDRTQYF. This chain links TRBV20-1 with TRBJ2-3; D is ambiguous. Trimming cost V 5 bases and J 8 bases, with 17 bases left between them. The germline CDR1 and CDR2 sequences are DFQATT and SNEGSKA (reference sequence). CDR3 size: 13 residues.

This clonotype was recorded many times. The rearrangement uses TRBV28 and TRBJ1-5; 8 nucleotides line up with TRBD1. The germline CDR1 and CDR2 sequences are MDHEN and SYDVKM. This CDR3 comprises 15 residues. The J segment lost 4 bases and the V segment lost 6 bases, leaving 8 bases of the junction unmatched. The CDR3 nucleotides are TGTGCCAGCAGCTGGACAGGGATGGCTAATCAGCCCCAGCATTTT. It specifies CASSWTGMANQPQHF.

There are many counts of this clonotype. The V gene is TRBV3-1, the J gene TRBJ1-2; 9 nucleotides align to TRBD1. The length of the CDR3 is 16 residues. Germline V gives CDR1 LGHDT, CDR2 YNNKEL (reference sequence). After removal of 5 bases from V and 4 bases from J, the junction contained 11 bases not matched to a gene. CDR3 sequence (DNA): TGTGCCAGCAGCTCCCAGCGGCGGGGACAGGGCTATGGCTACACCTTC. This sequence encodes CASSSQRRGQGYGYTF.

This chain links TRBV7-9 with TRBJ1-2, with no clear D. Germline assignment: CDR1 SEHNR and CDR2 FQNEAQ (reference sequence). V lost 2 bases, J lost 1 base, and 8 bases lay in between. The CDR3 is made up of 14 amino acids. The CDR3 nucleotides read TGTGCCAGCAGCTTATGGCCTCATAACTATGGCTACACCTTC. This translates into CASSLWPHNYGYTF.

This clonotype was seen more than once but under ten times. The rearrangement uses TRBV27 and TRBJ1-6; unclear D gene. Germline V lookup: CDR1 MNHEY, CDR2 SMNVEV (reference sequence). The CDR3 is 16 residues long. Deletions cut 2 bases from V and 10 bases from J, with 18 bases between. CDR3 DNA: TGTGCCAGCAGTTTAAACCGGGTGGCGGGGAGCTCACCCCTCCACTTT. Translation gives CASSLNRVAGSSPLHF.

The chain is built from TRBV25-1 and TRBJ1-6, with D perhaps matching TRBD1 (5 bases). Trimming removed 8 bases from V and 0 bases from J, with 11 bases in between. The V gene's germline CDR1 is MGHDK and CDR2 SYGVNS. There are 15 residues in the CDR3. The CDR3 spells CASGGTGSYNSPLHF. The CDR3 nucleotides are TGTGCCAGCGGAGGAACAGGCTCCTATAATTCACCCCTCCACTTT.

This clonotype was counted ten times or more. V is TRBV12-3 or TRBV12-4 and J is TRBJ2-2; D possibly corresponds to TRBD1 (6 bases). Trimming stripped 1 base from V and 6 bases from J, with 12 bases between. The CDR3 has 15 amino acids. The CDR3 DNA reads TGTGCCAGCAGTTTAGTAGTGGGACATCCCGGGGAGCTGTTTTTT. Amino acids: CASSLVVGHPGELFF.

This clonotype was observed once. One end of the junction varies from germline; a read error may be responsible. The V and J genes are TRBV5-1 and TRBJ1-2, with D unresolved. The CDR3 spans 15 residues. Germline-derived CDR1 and CDR2 are SGHRS and YFSETQ. CDR3 coding DNA: TGTGCCAGCAGCACGGAAGGGCGATGGGTCTGTGGCTACACCTTC. This codes for CASSTEGRWVCGYTF.